Below, one T cell receptor (beta chain) is given with its context. Its antigen is not known. At the DNA level, this CDR3 is encoded by other sequences in the same sample as well. These data belong to a study of shared clonotypes between healthy human individuals. Looked up from germline, CDR1 is SGHNT and CDR2 is YYREEE (reference sequence). The CDR3 has 12 amino acids. V lost 0 bases and J 3 bases, leaving 3 bases between the germline ends. Terminally differentiated effector memory CD45RA+ cells were excluded from the naive CD8 cells, which were CD45RO-negative and positively selected for CCR7. Clones were sequenced by immunoSEQ multiplex PCR, and TCRdb holds only the in-frame ones, with some missing. The sample records hundreds of thousands of clones, around 96% being singletons. Findings and caveats of the study: Researchers found naive subsets generally carried larger estimated richness than memory subsets.

The sample consisted of naive CD8+ T cells sorted from blood. The receptor comes from a woman younger than 45 in good health. The chain links TRBV5-4 to TRBJ1-1, with D hard to call. The CDR3 DNA reads TGTGCCAGCAGCTTGGGAGACACTGAAGCTTTCTTT. As protein: CASSLGDTEAFF.